One and the same sample provided the 25 T cell receptor beta chains below, sequenced in a study of shared clonotypes between healthy human individuals. Method: immunoSEQ multiplex PCR; TCRdb's copy keeps in-frame clones and lacks some. The sample yields around 990,000 clones, about 72% seen once. The sample taken for sequencing was memory CD4+ T cells from PBMCs. Subset in this sample: CD45RA-negative fraction. Receptors were obtained from a young man in good health. Some clones in this sample may be carry-over from other donors' samples.

The chain uses TRBV30 and TRBJ1-2; no clear D gene. CDR3 length: 13 residues. Trimming took 4 bases from V and 1 from J, leaving 10 bases between them. In germline, CDR1 is GTSNPN, CDR2 SVGIG (reference sequence). The CDR3 sequence: CAWTRGFNYGYTF. The CDR3, as DNA: TGTGCCTGGACCAGAGGGTTTAACTATGGCTACACCTTC.

This clone was seen more than once but under ten times. This may come from a read error, since a much larger clone is one base off. Other nucleotide sequences from this sample produce the same CDR3. The V and J genes are TRBV5-6 and TRBJ2-5; D is unclear. Germline loops: CDR1 SGHDT, CDR2 YYEEEE. CDR3 length: 11 amino acids. V gave up 2 bases and J gave up 1 base, with 0 bases separating them. CDR3 amino acids: CASSFQETQYF. CDR3 in DNA: TGTGCCAGCAGCTTCCAAGAGACCCAGTACTTC.

This clone has just one count. This chain joins TRBV7-3 and TRBJ2-2, with D unresolved. Trimming removed 3 bases at V and 0 bases at J, with 5 bases between. Germline assignment: CDR1 SGHTA and CDR2 FQGTGA. The CDR3 is made up of 14 amino acids. The chain's CDR3 is CASSFGPNTGELFF. The DNA for the CDR3 is TGTGCCAGCAGCTTTGGACCGAACACCGGGGAGCTGTTTTTT.

V gene TRBV7-2 combines with J gene TRBJ2-3; 10 bases line up with TRBD2. V trimming: 5 bases; J trimming: 5 bases; junction bases outside the gene matches: 10. This CDR3 contains 16 residues. CDR1 SGHTA and CDR2 FQGNSA come from the germline V gene. The CDR3 sequence: CASSKRLAGEIDTQYF. DNA of the CDR3: TGTGCCAGCAGCAAGCGTCTAGCGGGAGAGATAGATACGCAGTATTTT.

The CDR3 loop reads CASSRSRDRGYNEQFF. DNA for the CDR3: TGTGCCAGCAGCCGCTCCCGGGACAGGGGGTACAATGAGCAGTTCTTC. The chain employs TRBV7-8 and TRBJ2-1; TRBD1 aligns across 11 bases. The germline V gene encodes CDR1 SGHVS and CDR2 FQNEAQ. The CDR3 sequence is 16 residues long. J was trimmed by 4 bases and V by 5 bases; bases with no gene match: 7.

This chain joins TRBV5-1 and TRBJ2-1; 7 bases fit TRBD1. This CDR3 is built from 16 residues. Per germline, CDR1 SGHRS and CDR2 YFSETQ. Trimming removed 0 bases from V and 3 bases from J; junction bases left unmatched: 6. CDR3 region: CASSLEATGYYNEQFF. The CDR3 DNA is TGCGCCAGCAGCTTGGAGGCGACAGGGTACTACAATGAGCAGTTCTTC.

Here the CDR3 DNA reads TGTGCCACTACGCCCCGGGACAGGGGCCTTACTGAAGCTTTCTTT. Protein sequence: CATTPRDRGLTEAFF. V gene TRBV25-1 combines with J gene TRBJ1-1; 10 bases agree with TRBD1. The ends lost 10 bases at V and 5 bases at J; junction bases unmatched: 13. The germline CDR1 and CDR2 sequences are MGHDK and SYGVNS. CDR3 length: 15 residues.

The chain employs TRBV2 and TRBJ2-1; 8 bases are shared with TRBD2. This CDR3 region has 19 residues. V dropped 2 bases and J dropped 4; count of bases not matched to a gene: 16. The germline CDR1 and CDR2 sequences are SNHLY and FYNNEI. The CDR3 is CASSERTSYGEGGYNEQFF. The CDR3, as DNA: TGTGCCAGCAGTGAAAGGACTAGCTACGGGGAAGGAGGATACAATGAGCAGTTCTTC.

The V and J genes are TRBV30 and TRBJ2-1; 15 bases align to TRBD2. V was pared by 1 base and J by 7 bases, with 11 bases of the junction left unmatched. Germline lookup yields CDR1 GTSNPN and CDR2 SVGIG (reference sequence). This CDR3 has 18 residues. The CDR3 reads CAWSGGTSGGLRPNEQFF. The DNA of the CDR3 is TGTGCCTGGAGTGGCGGGACTAGCGGGGGGTTGCGCCCGAATGAGCAGTTCTTC.

This clone was seen a single time. V usage is TRBV15 and J usage is TRBJ1-5; a weak D match, TRBD1 (6 bases). V was trimmed by 4 bases and J by 7 bases, leaving 14 bases between them. This CDR3 contains 14 residues. Germline values: CDR1 LNHNV, CDR2 YYDKDF (reference sequence). CDR3 residues: CATSTTGIWQPQHF. CDR3 nucleotide sequence: TGTGCCACCAGCACTACAGGGATCTGGCAGCCCCAGCATTTT.

The rearrangement uses TRBV29-1 and TRBJ2-2; the D gene could be TRBD1 or TRBD2 (5 bases each). Trimming left V 7 bases short and J 4 bases short, with 13 bases between. Germline V CDR1 and CDR2: SQVTM, ANQGSEA. CDR3 length: 13 residues. The CDR3 bases are TGCAGCGCCGGTGGGGGAACCACCGGGGAGCTGTTTTTT. Its translation: CSAGGGTTGELFF.

V and J are TRBV15 and TRBJ2-3; D remains unclear. The CDR3 is made up of 13 amino acids. Germline V gene sequence: CDR1 LNHNV, CDR2 YYDKDF (reference sequence). Deletions cut 2 bases from V and 2 bases from J, with 5 bases between. CDR3 loop: CATSRHNTDTQYF. Here the CDR3 DNA reads TGTGCCACCAGCAGACACAACACAGATACGCAGTATTTT.

V and J are TRBV4-3 and TRBJ2-3; possibly TRBD2 for D (6 bases). CDR3 length equals 17 residues. From germline, CDR1 is LGHNA and CDR2 YSLEER. Trimming left V 3 bases short and J 0 bases short, with 16 bases between. In DNA form, the CDR3 reads TGCGCCAGCAGCCATCGATGGGGGGACCCTAGCACAGATACGCAGTATTTT. Its translation is CASSHRWGDPSTDTQYF.

Turning to this clone: Other nucleotide sequences in the sample specify the same CDR3. The chain combines TRBV5-1 with TRBJ1-1; D uncertain. CDR1 and CDR2 (germline): SGHRS, YFSETQ. Trimming removed 0 bases at V and 1 base at J, with 7 bases between. The length of the CDR3 is 14 residues. CDR3 in amino acids: CASSLVGGNTEAFF. DNA of the CDR3: TGCGCCAGCAGCTTGGTAGGAGGGAACACTGAAGCTTTCTTT.

This clone was recorded a few times. The CDR3: CASSLGLKPRGGGYTF. Written as DNA, the CDR3 is TGTGCCAGCAGCTTAGGCCTAAAGCCGAGGGGCGGTGGCTACACCTTC. The rearrangement links TRBV13 to TRBJ1-2, with D perhaps TRBD1 (5 bases). CDR3 length: 16 residues. Germline assignment: CDR1 PRHDT and CDR2 FYEKMQ (reference sequence). V was trimmed by 0 bases and J by 7 bases, leaving 18 bases between them.

The V and J genes are TRBV5-5 and TRBJ2-5, with 7 bases aligning to TRBD1. Germline loops: CDR1 SGHKS, CDR2 YYEKEE (reference sequence). Trimming removed 2 bases from V and 4 bases from J; junction bases left unmatched: 8. CDR3 length: 15 residues. In DNA, the CDR3 is TGTGCCAGCAGCTTTAAAGGGGGCAATGGAGAGACCCAGTACTTC. Encoded protein: CASSFKGGNGETQYF.

The chain uses TRBV15 and TRBJ2-5; 8 nucleotides align to TRBD1. Germline CDR1 reads LNHNV; CDR2 reads YYDKDF (reference sequence). V trimming: 1 base; J trimming: 7 bases; junction bases outside the gene matches: 14. The CDR3 runs 17 residues. CDR3 coding DNA: TGTGCCACCAGCAGAGCCGGACAGGGTGTCTCCTTGGGGACCCAGTACTTC. Protein: CATSRAGQGVSLGTQYF.

The gene calls are TRBV19 and TRBJ2-5; 8 positions agree with TRBD2. Germline CDR1 is LNHDA and CDR2 is SQIVND (reference sequence). The CDR3 totals 15 residues. After removal of 6 bases from V and 5 bases from J, the junction contained 11 bases not matched to a gene. The CDR3 DNA sequence: TGTGCCAGTAGACAACGAAGCGGGAGCAGGGAGACCCAGTACTTC. It codes for CASRQRSGSRETQYF. Looking up the rest from reference TRBV19 and TRBJ2-5 gives the full variable domain: DGGITQSPKYLFRKEGQNVTLSCEQNLNHDAMYWYRQDPGQGLRLIYYSQIVNDFQKGDIAEGYSVSREKKESFPLTVTSAQKNPTAFYLCASRQRSGSRETQYFGPGTRLLVL.

The chain combines TRBV6-6 with TRBJ2-7; 11 nucleotides match TRBD2. The CDR3 loop spans 16 amino acids. Germline assignment: CDR1 MNHNY and CDR2 SVGAGI (reference sequence). V trimming: 0 bases; J trimming: 4 bases; junction bases outside the gene matches: 5. The CDR3 reads CASSYSRASGRYEQYF. The CDR3 DNA reads TGTGCCAGCAGTTACTCTCGGGCTAGCGGGAGGTACGAGCAGTACTTC.

Comments on this clone: At the DNA level, this CDR3 is encoded by other sequences in the same sample as well. The CDR3 DNA follows: TGTGCCAGCAGCCAAGCGGGGAGAGAGACCCAGTACTTC. Amino acids: CASSQAGRETQYF. The V gene is TRBV14, the J gene TRBJ2-5; maybe TRBD2 (5 bases). Trimming took 1 base from V and 4 from J, leaving 7 bases between them. The CDR3 runs to 13 residues. CDR1 and CDR2 (germline): SGHDN, FVKESK.

A note on this clone: The same CDR3 is also encoded by other DNA sequences in this sample. V usage is TRBV28 and J usage is TRBJ1-5; D is undetermined. V was pared by 2 bases and J by 7 bases, with 6 bases between. The CDR3 is 12 amino acids. The germline V gene encodes CDR1 MDHEN and CDR2 SYDVKM. CDR3 coding DNA: TGTGCCAGCAGTTTAACTGGGCAGCCCCAGCATTTT. Amino acid sequence: CASSLTGQPQHF.

The V and J genes are TRBV11-2 and TRBJ2-2; TRBD2 matches at 10 bases. The germline V gene encodes CDR1 SGHAT and CDR2 FQNNGV. The CDR3 length is 16 residues. V was pared by 6 bases and J by 4 bases, with 8 bases of the junction left unmatched. CDR3 DNA sequence: TGTGCCAGCAGGGATTGGACTAGCGGAACCACCGGGGAGCTGTTTTTT. This gives the protein CASRDWTSGTTGELFF.

The table lists this clone with a count of one. The gene calls are TRBV19 and TRBJ2-2; TRBD2 matches at 7 bases. J was trimmed by 8 bases and V by 6 bases; bases with no gene match: 21. This CDR3 has 18 amino acids. Germline V gene sequence: CDR1 LNHDA, CDR2 SQIVND (reference sequence). The CDR3 is CASRNSADGAGAAGELFF. CDR3 bases: TGTGCCAGTAGGAACTCCGCCGACGGGGCGGGAGCCGCGGGGGAGCTGTTTTTT. Using reference TRBV19 and TRBJ2-2 for the parts outside the CDR3, the full variable domain is DGGITQSPKYLFRKEGQNVTLSCEQNLNHDAMYWYRQDPGQGLRLIYYSQIVNDFQKGDIAEGYSVSREKKESFPLTVTSAQKNPTAFYLCASRNSADGAGAAGELFFGEGSRLTVL.

The rearrangement links TRBV6-1 to TRBJ2-7, with 7 bases lining up with TRBD2. This CDR3 comprises 15 residues. V trimming: 6 bases; J trimming: 0 bases; junction bases outside the gene matches: 8. Germline lookup yields CDR1 MNHNS and CDR2 SASEGT. CDR3 sequence (DNA): TGTGCCAGCAGAGACCCGGGGGGAAGCTCCTACGAGCAGTACTTC. It codes for CASRDPGGSSYEQYF.

This sequence joins TRBV7-2 and TRBJ1-2, with D perhaps TRBD1 (5 bases). V lost 5 bases to trimming and J lost 7 bases, with 17 bases between them. The CDR3 extends over 14 amino acids. CDR1 and CDR2 from the germline V gene are SGHTA and FQGNSA. The CDR3 DNA reads as TGTGCCAGCAGCGCCCTGGGGCAGGGAATTGGCTACACCTTC. This codes for CASSALGQGIGYTF.